Detailed here is one T cell receptor beta chain. Participant-reported clinical history was the basis for cohort assignment. Donors in Cohort 3 counted as recovered after two negative PCRs, clearance, or symptom resolution. The data were taken from a study of blood T cell repertoires in COVID-19. The overall study: The United States, Italy and Spain provided the acute and convalescent COVID-19 samples. The cDNA or gDNA used as material had been derived from T cells, B-cell-depleted T cells, or PBMCs.

The table came from immunoSEQ multiplex PCR; TCRdb's copy has only in-frame clones and leaves some out. The sample records around 370,000 clones, 70% to 90% being singletons. Germline loops: CDR1 MGHDK, CDR2 SYGVNS. There are 15 residues in the CDR3. Trimming shortened V by 4 bases and J by 0 bases, and 10 bases separated the two germline ends. Specimen: PBMCs or T cells enriched from blood (not recorded which). V gene TRBV25-1 combines with J gene TRBJ1-3; D is possibly TRBD1 (6 bases). This TCR came from a woman aged 18-29 years who had recovered from COVID-19. The CDR3 region has the DNA TGTGCCAGCAGTGTCGCAGGGGTCTCTGGAAACACCATATATTTT. Its protein is CASSVAGVSGNTIYF.